This T cell receptor beta chain is drawn from a study of blood T cell repertoires in COVID-19. Study as a whole: Donors in the United States, Italy and Spain gave samples during acute or convalescent COVID-19. In each case, the material was cDNA or gDNA derived from T cells, B-cell-depleted T cells, or PBMCs.

As handled by the study authors: Amplification with reference gene primers provided the estimates of nucleated cell counts. Method: immunoSEQ multiplex PCR; TCRdb's copy keeps in-frame clones and lacks some. V and J calls and clone size are as listed in that table; D and trimming were resolved from the DNA. The table shows some 90,000 clones, with 70% to 90% occurring only once. The CDR3 extends over 16 amino acids. V lost 4 bases to trimming and J lost 3 bases, with 18 bases between them. Germline V CDR1 and CDR2: SEHNR, FQNEAQ (reference sequence). The sequence was collected from a man aged 45-60 years with acute or convalescent COVID-19. The rearrangement uses TRBV7-9 and TRBJ1-2; D possibly corresponds to TRBD1 (5 bases). The specimen was peripheral blood. CDR3 in DNA: TGTGCCAGCAGCTCGTGGGACTCAAATGCGGACTATGGCTACACCTTC. This gives the protein CASSSWDSNADYGYTF.